Following are 6 T cell receptor beta chains from one sample sequenced in a study of T-cell memory formation after mild COVID-19. TCRdb reprocessed the 5' RACE reads via MiXCR and lists one record per CDR3 protein. This table has over 55,000 distinct CDR3 sequences, around 9.5% appearing once. The sequenced material came from PBMCs or a T cell subset sorted from them (not recorded which). The receptors stem from a man between 18 and 35 years old who had mild COVID-19 (a few samples of this study predate the infection). Cell type and time point are not known.

This clonotype was seen many times. The chain recombines TRBV5-1 with TRBJ2-3, with 8 positions matching TRBD2. The CDR3 totals 14 residues. V dropped 2 bases and J dropped 4; count of bases not matched to a gene: 3. CDR1 is SGHRS and CDR2 is YFSETQ in the germline V gene. The CDR3 DNA reads TGCGCCAGCAGCTTTTACGGGGGGGCAGATACGCAGTATTTT. As protein: CASSFYGGADTQYF. Filled out from reference TRBV5-1 and TRBJ2-3, the complete variable domain reads KAGVTQTPRYLIKTRGQQVTLSCSPISGHRSVSWYQQTPGQGLQFLFEYFSETQRNKGNFPGRFSGRQFSNSRSEMNVSTLELGDSALYLCASSFYGGADTQYFGPGTRLTVL.

This sequence joins TRBV12-3 or TRBV12-4 and TRBJ1-6, with TRBD1 as a possible D gene (5 bases). V was trimmed by 5 bases and J by 2 bases, leaving 10 bases between them. The CDR3 is 15 amino acids. CDR3 sequence reads: CASSLQGPYNSPLHF. CDR3 sequence (DNA): TGTGCCAGCAGTCTCCAGGGTCCCTATAATTCACCCCTCCACTTT.

This chain joins TRBV19 and TRBJ1-1, with D unclear. The germline V gene encodes CDR1 LNHDA and CDR2 SQIVND (reference sequence). This CDR3 region has 12 residues. Trimming removed 5 bases from V and 11 bases from J, with 15 bases in between. The CDR3 nucleotides are TGTGCCAGTAGTCCCCGTGAGGGTGGGGCTTTCTTT. Translated, it gives CASSPREGGAFF.

This chain connects TRBV20-1 to TRBJ2-7; D perhaps matches TRBD2 (6 bases). V was cut by 3 bases and J by 6 bases, with 18 bases left in between. The CDR3 length is 14 residues. Germline V gene lookup returns CDR1 DFQATT and CDR2 SNEGSKA (reference sequence). CDR3 DNA: TGCAGTGCTAGGGTCTCCGGGAGACGGGGCGAGCAGTACTTC. Protein sequence: CSARVSGRRGEQYF.

V is TRBV20-1 and J is TRBJ2-4; D perhaps matches TRBD2 (7 bases). This CDR3 region has 16 residues. The germline V gene has CDR1 DFQATT and CDR2 SNEGSKA (reference sequence). V lost 3 bases, J lost 2 bases, and 17 bases lay in between. The CDR3 here is CSARPGGGATKNIQYF. The CDR3, as DNA: TGCAGTGCTAGGCCAGGAGGGGGGGCGACCAAAAACATTCAGTACTTC.

The rearrangement links TRBV19 to TRBJ1-2; D possibly corresponds to TRBD1 (6 bases). CDR1 and CDR2 (germline): LNHDA, SQIVND (reference sequence). The V end was cut by 6 bases, the J end by 4 bases, with 15 bases between. The CDR3 loop spans 14 amino acids. CDR3 loop: CASSPDSRPYGYTF. Written as DNA, the CDR3 is TGTGCCAGTAGCCCGGACAGTCGCCCCTATGGCTACACCTTC.